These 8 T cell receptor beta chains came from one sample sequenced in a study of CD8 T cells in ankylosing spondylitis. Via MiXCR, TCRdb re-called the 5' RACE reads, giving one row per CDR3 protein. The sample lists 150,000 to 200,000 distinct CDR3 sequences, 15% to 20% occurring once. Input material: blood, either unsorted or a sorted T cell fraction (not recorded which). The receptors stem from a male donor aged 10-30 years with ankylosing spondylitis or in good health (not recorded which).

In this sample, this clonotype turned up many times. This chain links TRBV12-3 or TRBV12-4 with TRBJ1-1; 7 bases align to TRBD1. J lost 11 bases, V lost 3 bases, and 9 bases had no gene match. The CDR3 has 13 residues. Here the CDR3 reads CASSLPGGIEAFF. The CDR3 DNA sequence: TGTGCCAGCAGTTTGCCAGGGGGGATAGAGGCTTTCTTT.

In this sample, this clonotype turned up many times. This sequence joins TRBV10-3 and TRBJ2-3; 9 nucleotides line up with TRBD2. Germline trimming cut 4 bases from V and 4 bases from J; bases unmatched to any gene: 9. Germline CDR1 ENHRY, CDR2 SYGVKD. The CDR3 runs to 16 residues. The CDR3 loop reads CAISAPSGMVSDTQYF. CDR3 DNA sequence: TGTGCCATCAGTGCACCTAGCGGGATGGTTTCAGATACGCAGTATTTT.

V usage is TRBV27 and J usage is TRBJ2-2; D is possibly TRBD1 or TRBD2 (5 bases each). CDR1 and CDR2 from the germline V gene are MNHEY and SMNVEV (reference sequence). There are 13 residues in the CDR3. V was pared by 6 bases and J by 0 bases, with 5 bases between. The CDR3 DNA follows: TGTGCCAGCAGGGGACCGAACACCGGGGAGCTGTTTTTT. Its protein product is CASRGPNTGELFF.

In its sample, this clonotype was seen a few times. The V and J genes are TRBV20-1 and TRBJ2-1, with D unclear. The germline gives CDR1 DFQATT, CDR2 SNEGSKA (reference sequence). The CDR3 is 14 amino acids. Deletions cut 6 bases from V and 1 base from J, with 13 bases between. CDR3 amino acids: CSASRSLSYNEQFF. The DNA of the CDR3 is TGCAGTGCGAGTCGTAGTTTGTCCTACAATGAGCAGTTCTTC.

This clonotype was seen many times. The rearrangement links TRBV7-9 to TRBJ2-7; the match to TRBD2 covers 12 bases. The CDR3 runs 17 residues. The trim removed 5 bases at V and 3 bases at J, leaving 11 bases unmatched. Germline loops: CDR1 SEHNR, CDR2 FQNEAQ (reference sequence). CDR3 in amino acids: CASSLRLAGEGGYEQYF. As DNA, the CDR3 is TGTGCCAGCAGCCTGAGACTAGCGGGAGAAGGGGGCTACGAGCAGTACTTC.

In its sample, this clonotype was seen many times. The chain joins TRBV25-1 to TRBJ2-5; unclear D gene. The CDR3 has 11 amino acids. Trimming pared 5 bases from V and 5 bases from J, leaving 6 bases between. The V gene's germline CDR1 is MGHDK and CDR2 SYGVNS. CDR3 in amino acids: CASSIRETQYF. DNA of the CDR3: TGTGCCAGCAGTATTCGTGAGACCCAGTACTTC.

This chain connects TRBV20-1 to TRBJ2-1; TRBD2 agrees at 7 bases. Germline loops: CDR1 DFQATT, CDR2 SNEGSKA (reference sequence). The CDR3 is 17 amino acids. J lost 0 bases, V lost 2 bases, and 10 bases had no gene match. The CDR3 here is CSARSSGTSSSYNEQFF. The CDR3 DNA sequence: TGCAGTGCTAGATCTAGCGGAACCTCGAGCTCCTACAATGAGCAGTTCTTC.

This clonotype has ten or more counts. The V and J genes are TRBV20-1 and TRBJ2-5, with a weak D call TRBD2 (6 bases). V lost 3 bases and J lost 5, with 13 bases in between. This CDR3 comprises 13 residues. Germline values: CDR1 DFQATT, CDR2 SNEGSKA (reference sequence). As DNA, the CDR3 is TGCAGTGCTAGTCATTCGGGAGTTGAGACCCAGTACTTC. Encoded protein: CSASHSGVETQYF.